These 7 T cell receptor beta chains came from one sample sequenced in a study of type 1 regulatory T cells. TCRdb re-called the reads with MiXCR, one entry per CDR3 protein. The sample has over 90,000 distinct CDR3 sequences, roughly a third seen once; the top ten hold 2% to 2.5%. The sequenced sample was CD4+ T cells, either the whole sample or a sorted fraction (not recorded which). The receptors shown here come from a human donor in good health.

This clonotype has at least ten counts. At one boundary the junction diverges from the germline segment, which might be a read error. The V gene is TRBV4-3, the J gene TRBJ2-7, with 14 bases aligning to TRBD2. Per germline, CDR1 LGHNA and CDR2 YSLEER. The CDR3 consists of 16 residues. The CDR3 sequence: CASSPGLAGGSFEQYF. The CDR3 DNA follows: TGCGCCAGCAGCCCCGGACTAGCGGGAGGATCCTTCGAGCAGTACTTC.

The CDR3 reads CASSIDGWGQGQPQHF. The CDR3 coding sequence is TGTGCCAGTAGTATAGATGGATGGGGCCAGGGCCAGCCCCAGCATTTT. This sequence joins TRBV19 and TRBJ1-5; a weak D match, TRBD1 (5 bases). CDR1 LNHDA and CDR2 SQIVND come from the germline V gene (reference sequence). This CDR3 region has 16 residues. The germline V and J ends were trimmed by 0 bases and 7 bases, with 16 bases remaining between them.

This clonotype was seen a few times. The V and J genes are TRBV28 and TRBJ2-7; TRBD1 or TRBD2 may be the D gene (5 bases each). CDR3 length equals 12 residues. Between the trimmed V and J ends, which lost 6 bases and 5 bases, there was a span of 11 bases. Germline CDR1 MDHEN, CDR2 SYDVKM. CDR3 amino acids: CASSQGRNEQYF. The CDR3 DNA follows: TGTGCCAGCAGCCAGGGACGTAACGAGCAGTACTTC.

The gene calls are TRBV20-1 and TRBJ2-2; 8 nucleotides agree with TRBD1. J was trimmed by 5 bases and V by 0 bases; bases with no gene match: 8. The CDR3 length is 16 residues. The germline gives CDR1 DFQATT, CDR2 SNEGSKA (reference sequence). CDR3 loop: CSARDPRTGSTGELFF. DNA for the CDR3: TGCAGTGCTAGAGATCCCCGGACAGGGTCGACCGGGGAGCTGTTTTTT.

This clonotype was observed many times. This sequence joins TRBV5-1 and TRBJ2-7; 7 bases are shared with TRBD1. CDR3 length: 14 residues. Trimming took 4 bases from V and 2 from J; bases not matched to a gene: 6. The germline CDR1 and CDR2 sequences are SGHRS and YFSETQ. DNA for the CDR3: TGCGCCAGCAGCCTCGGGACAGCTACCTACGAGCAGTACTTC. Its translation: CASSLGTATYEQYF.

The chain uses TRBV18 and TRBJ1-1; D might be TRBD1 (5 bases). V was cut by 6 bases and J by 4 bases, with 15 bases left in between. Germline loops: CDR1 KGHSH, CDR2 LQKENI. This CDR3 is built from 14 residues. The CDR3 coding sequence is TGTGCCAGCTCGCCCCAGGGAAGTGGCACTGAAGCTTTCTTT. Its translation is CASSPQGSGTEAFF.

The rearrangement links TRBV19 to TRBJ2-5; D is unresolved. Looked up from germline, CDR1 is LNHDA and CDR2 is SQIVND (reference sequence). V lost 1 base, J lost 3 bases, and 6 bases lay in between. This CDR3 has 13 residues. The CDR3 DNA sequence: TGTGCCAGTAGTATAGTAGCCGAAGAGACCCAGTACTTC. The encoded protein is CASSIVAEETQYF.